The clone carrying this TCR beta chain was seen a few times. The repertoire was sequenced with immunoSEQ multiplex PCR; TCRdb's copy has only in-frame clones and lacks some. The table lists under 25,000 clones, less than 75% of them singletons. The data are from a study of blood T cell repertoires in COVID-19. Overall study: PBMCs, B-cell-depleted T cells, or T cells were the source of the cDNA or gDNA that made up the material.

The CDR3 sequence is 15 residues long. Looked up from germline, CDR1 is SGHAT and CDR2 is FQNNGV. V shed 4 bases and J 8 bases; nucleotides not matched to a gene: 7. The rearrangement links TRBV11-2 to TRBJ1-4; 10 bases line up with TRBD1. The receptor was isolated from a human donor in a cohort sampled during active or convalescent COVID-19. Sequencing was done on a sample of peripheral blood. CDR3 nucleotides: TGTGCCAGCAGCTCCCGACCGGGACAGGGGGAAAAACTGTTTTTT. It specifies CASSSRPGQGEKLFF.